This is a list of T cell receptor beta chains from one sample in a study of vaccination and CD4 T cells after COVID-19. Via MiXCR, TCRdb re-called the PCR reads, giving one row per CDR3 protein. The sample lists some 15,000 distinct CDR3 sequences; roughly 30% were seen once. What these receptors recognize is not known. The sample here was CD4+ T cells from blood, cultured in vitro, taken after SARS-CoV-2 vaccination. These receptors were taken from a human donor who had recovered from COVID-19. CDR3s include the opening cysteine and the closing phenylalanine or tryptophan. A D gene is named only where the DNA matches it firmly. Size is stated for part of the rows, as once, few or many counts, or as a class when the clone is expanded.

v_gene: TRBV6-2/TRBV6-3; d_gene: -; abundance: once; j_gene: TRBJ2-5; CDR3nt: TGTGCCAGCAGCTGGTTCGGGGGACAAGAGACCCAGTACTTC; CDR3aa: CASSWFGGQETQYF
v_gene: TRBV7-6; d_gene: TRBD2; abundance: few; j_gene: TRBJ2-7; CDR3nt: TGTGCCAGCAGCTTAGAACGAGGGGACTATAAATACGAGCAGTACTTC; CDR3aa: CASSLERGDYKYEQYF
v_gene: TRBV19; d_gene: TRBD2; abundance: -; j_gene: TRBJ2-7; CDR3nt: TGTGCCAGTAGTATAAGCTCCCTAGCGGGAGGGGCCTACGAGCAGTACTTC; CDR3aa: CASSISSLAGGAYEQYF
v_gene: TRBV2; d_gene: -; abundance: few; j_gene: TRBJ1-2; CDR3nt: TGTGCCAGCAGGCATCCGTTGGGCTACACCTTC; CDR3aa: CASRHPLGYTF
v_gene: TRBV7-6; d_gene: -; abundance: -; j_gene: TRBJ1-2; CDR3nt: TGTGCCAGCAGCTTATCGGAACAGGGCGGTGGCTACACCTTC; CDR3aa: CASSLSEQGGGYTF
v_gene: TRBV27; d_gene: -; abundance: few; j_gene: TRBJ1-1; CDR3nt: TGTGCCAGCAGCCGGACCCCGGGGACTGAAGCTTTCTTT; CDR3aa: CASSRTPGTEAFF
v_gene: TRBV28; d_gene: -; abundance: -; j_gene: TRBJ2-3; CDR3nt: TGTGCCAGCGGCGAGTGGGCAGATACGCAGTATTTT; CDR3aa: CASGEWADTQYF
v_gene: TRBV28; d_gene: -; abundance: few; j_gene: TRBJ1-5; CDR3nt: TGTGCCAGCAGTTTGGCTGGAAGTGGGAAGCCCCAGCATTTT; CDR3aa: CASSLAGSGKPQHF
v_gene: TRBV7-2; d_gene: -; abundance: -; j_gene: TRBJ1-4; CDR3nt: TGTGCCAGCAGCTTAGCAGGAAGGGGTAATGAAAAACTGTTTTTT; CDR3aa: CASSLAGRGNEKLFF
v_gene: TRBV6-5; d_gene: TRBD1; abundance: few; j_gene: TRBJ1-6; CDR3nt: TGTGCCAGCAGTTCCGATTCCCGACAGGGTAATTCACCCCTCCACTTT; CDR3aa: CASSSDSRQGNSPLHF
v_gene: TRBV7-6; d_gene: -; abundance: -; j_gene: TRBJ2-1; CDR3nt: TGTGCCAGCAGCTTGGAGGCTAGTCTTGGTGAGCAGTTCTTC; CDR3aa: CASSLEASLGEQFF
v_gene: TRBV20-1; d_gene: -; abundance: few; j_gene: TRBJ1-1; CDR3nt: TGCAGTGCCGAGGACGCAATGAGCACTGAAGCTTTCTTT; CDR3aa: CSAEDAMSTEAFF
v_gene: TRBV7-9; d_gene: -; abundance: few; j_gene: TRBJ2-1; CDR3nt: TGTGCCAGCACCCCTCGGGGCAGGGGGAGGAACAATGAGCAGTTCTTC; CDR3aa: CASTPRGRGRNNEQFF
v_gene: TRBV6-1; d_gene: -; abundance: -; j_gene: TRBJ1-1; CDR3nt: TGTGCCAGCAGCCACAGACGTATGAACACTGAAGCTTTCTTT; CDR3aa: CASSHRRMNTEAFF
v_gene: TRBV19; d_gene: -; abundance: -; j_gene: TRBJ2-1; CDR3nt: TGTGCCAGTAGTATAGTGGGGGTCGGAGGCAATGAGCAGTTCTTC; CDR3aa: CASSIVGVGGNEQFF
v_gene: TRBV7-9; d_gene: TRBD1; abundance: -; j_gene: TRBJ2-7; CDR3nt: TGTGCCAGCAGCTTAGGACAGGGTAACTACGAGCAGTACTTC; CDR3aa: CASSLGQGNYEQYF
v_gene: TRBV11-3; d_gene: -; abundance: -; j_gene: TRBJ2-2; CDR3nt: TGTGCCAGCAGCTGGATGGTGTGGGGCGGCACCGGGGAGCTGTTTTTT; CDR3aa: CASSWMVWGGTGELFF
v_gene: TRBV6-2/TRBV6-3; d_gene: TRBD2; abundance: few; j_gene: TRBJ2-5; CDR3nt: TGTGCCAGCAGTTACCAACTAGCGGGAGCAGGAAACCAAGAGACCCAGTACTTC; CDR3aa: CASSYQLAGAGNQETQYF
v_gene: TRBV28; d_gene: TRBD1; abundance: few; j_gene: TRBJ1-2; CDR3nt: TGTGCCACCCTGACAGGGTACTATGGCTACACCTTC; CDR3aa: CATLTGYYGYTF
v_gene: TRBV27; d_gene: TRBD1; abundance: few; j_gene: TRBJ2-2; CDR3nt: TGTGCCAGCAAGGGACAGAGCAACACCGGGGAGCTGTTTTTT; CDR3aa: CASKGQSNTGELFF
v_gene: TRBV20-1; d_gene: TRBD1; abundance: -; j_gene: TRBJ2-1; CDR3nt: TGCAGTGCCTCCGGGACAGGCCTAGGTGAGCAGTTCTTC; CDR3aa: CSASGTGLGEQFF
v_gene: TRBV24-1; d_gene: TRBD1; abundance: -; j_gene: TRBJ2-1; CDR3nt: TGTGCCACCTCCTACAGGGGTTCCTACAATGAGCAGTTCTTC; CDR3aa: CATSYRGSYNEQFF
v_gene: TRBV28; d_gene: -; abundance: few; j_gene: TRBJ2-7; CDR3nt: TGTGCCAGCAGTTCGATGACTGGCGGGACCTACGAGCAGTACTTC; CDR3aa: CASSSMTGGTYEQYF
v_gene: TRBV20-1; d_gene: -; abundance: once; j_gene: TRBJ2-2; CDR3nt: TGCAGTGTTACGACACCTTCTATCAACGGGGAGCTGTTTTTT; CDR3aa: CSVTTPSINGELFF
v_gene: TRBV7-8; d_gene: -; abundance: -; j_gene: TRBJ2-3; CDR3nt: TGTGCCAGCAGTGCCGGAATACTCACAGATATGCAGTATTTT; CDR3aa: CASSAGILTDMQYF
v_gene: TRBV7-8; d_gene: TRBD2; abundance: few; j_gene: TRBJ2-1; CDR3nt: TGTGCCAGCAGCTTACCAGGACTAGCGGGAATCTCCTACAATGAGCAGTTCTTC; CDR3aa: CASSLPGLAGISYNEQFF
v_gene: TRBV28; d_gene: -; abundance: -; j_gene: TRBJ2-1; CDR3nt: TGTGCCAGCAGTTTAGGACGGGAGCAGTTCTTC; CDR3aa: CASSLGREQFF
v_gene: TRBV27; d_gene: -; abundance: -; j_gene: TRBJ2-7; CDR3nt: TGTGCCAGCAGACCGGACTCCGATTACGAGCAGTACTTC; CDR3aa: CASRPDSDYEQYF
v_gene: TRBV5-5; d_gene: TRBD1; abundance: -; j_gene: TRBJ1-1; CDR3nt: TGTGCCAGCAGCTCGAGGGGACAGATGAACACTGAAGCTTTCTTT; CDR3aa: CASSSRGQMNTEAFF